These 14 T cell receptor beta chains were all obtained from the same sample, sequenced in a study of T cell responses to AZD1222 COVID-19 vaccine. This table comes from immunoSEQ multiplex PCR, and its TCRdb copy is limited to in-frame clones, with some not included. This sample has over 150,000 clones; around 92% occur once, and the top ten carry around 9.3%. The material was peripheral blood, obtained on day 0 of AZD1222 vaccination. The receptors were gathered from an adult in good health.

The chain links TRBV6-2 or TRBV6-3 to TRBJ2-7; a weak D match, TRBD2 (7 bases). This CDR3 spans 14 amino acids. The germline CDR1 and CDR2 sequences are MNHEY and SVGEGT. Deletions cut 5 bases from V and 6 bases from J, with 17 bases between. CDR3: CASSQRDKRFEQYV. CDR3 DNA: TGTGCCAGCAGTCAGCGGGACAAACGATTCGAGCAGTACGTC.

The V and J genes are TRBV7-9 and TRBJ1-4, with D possibly being TRBD1 (5 bases). V gave up 8 bases and J gave up 3 bases, with 25 bases separating them. The V gene's germline CDR1 is SEHNR and CDR2 FQNEAQ (reference sequence). The CDR3 consists of 18 residues. Written as DNA, the CDR3 is TGTGCCAGCGCACACGGCCCTCAGGGTGAGGCCCCTAATGAAAAACTGTTTTTT. Its translation: CASAHGPQGEAPNEKLFF.

This clone came up a few times. This chain uses TRBV27 with TRBJ1-2; TRBD1 might be the D (5 bases). Germline V lookup: CDR1 MNHEY, CDR2 SMNVEV (reference sequence). The V and J ends lost 8 bases and 4 bases respectively, with 14 bases between them. The CDR3 is made up of 13 amino acids. The CDR3 spells CASGGTAFYGYTF. The CDR3 region has the DNA TGTGCCAGCGGAGGGACCGCCTTCTATGGCTACACCTTC.

The gene calls are TRBV4-2 and TRBJ1-1; tentatively, D is TRBD1 (5 bases). The CDR3 is 16 amino acids. V gave up 0 bases and J gave up 3 bases, with 14 bases separating them. The germline V gene encodes CDR1 LGHNA and CDR2 YNFKEQ. This CDR3 is CASSQEGGTMDTEAFF. CDR3 sequence (DNA): TGTGCCAGCAGCCAAGAAGGAGGGACCATGGACACTGAAGCTTTCTTT.

This chain uses TRBV11-2 with TRBJ1-2; D unclear. CDR1 is SGHAT and CDR2 is FQNNGV in the germline V gene. The CDR3 has 13 amino acids. V gave up 5 bases and J gave up 3 bases, with 10 bases separating them. In nucleotides, the CDR3 is TGTGCCAGCAGCCCAGACACCTACTATGGCTACACCTTC. It yields the protein CASSPDTYYGYTF. Using reference TRBV11-2 and TRBJ1-2 for the parts outside the CDR3, the full variable domain is EAGVAQSPRYKIIEKRQSVAFWCNPISGHATLYWYQQILGQGPKLLIQFQNNGVVDDSQLPKDRFSAERLKGVDSTLKIQPAKLEDSAVYLCASSPDTYYGYTFGSGTRLTVV.

The chain links TRBV4-1 to TRBJ2-1; 9 nucleotides agree with TRBD2. CDR3 length: 18 amino acids. The germline V gene has CDR1 MGHRA and CDR2 YSYEKL. Unmatched junction bases numbered 11, after V lost 5 bases and J lost 0 bases. The CDR3 DNA sequence: TGCGCCAGCAGCGCTAAAGCGGGAGGTCCCAGCTCCTACAATGAGCAGTTCTTC. This sequence encodes CASSAKAGGPSSYNEQFF.

V usage is TRBV2 and J usage is TRBJ2-1; D gene ambiguous. The CDR3 spans 13 residues. Trimming removed 0 bases at V and 6 bases at J, with 6 bases between. Germline V gene data show CDR1 as SNHLY and CDR2 as FYNNEI. The CDR3 DNA follows: TGTGCCAGCAGTGAAGCGAACAGCAATGAGCAGTTCTTC. It specifies CASSEANSNEQFF.

The rearrangement joins TRBV28 to TRBJ1-1; 7 bases are shared with TRBD1. Germline lookup yields CDR1 MDHEN and CDR2 SYDVKM. CDR3 length: 15 residues. The ends lost 5 bases at V and 2 bases at J; junction bases unmatched: 8. As DNA, the CDR3 is TGTGCCAGCAGTCAAGGGACAGCTTCAAACACTGAAGCTTTCTTT. Protein sequence: CASSQGTASNTEAFF.

The chain combines TRBV5-8 with TRBJ2-3, with D tentatively TRBD1 or TRBD2 (6 bases each). The CDR3 has 16 amino acids. V was shortened by 0 bases and J by 0 bases, with 11 bases between the two germline ends. Germline V CDR1 and CDR2: SGHTS, YDEGEE. The CDR3, as DNA: TGTGCCAGCAGCTTGGTAGGGGGGTCTAGCACAGATACGCAGTATTTT. Protein: CASSLVGGSSTDTQYF.

The chain links TRBV5-1 to TRBJ2-1; TRBD2 aligns across 11 bases. Germline loops: CDR1 SGHRS, CDR2 YFSETQ. V was clipped by 2 bases and J by 4 bases; unmatched bases: 2. The CDR3 covers 15 residues. CDR3 DNA: TGCGCCAGCAGCTTCGGGACTAGCGGTTACAATGAGCAGTTCTTC. This translates into CASSFGTSGYNEQFF. The full variable domain, its missing parts supplied by reference TRBV5-1 and TRBJ2-1, is KAGVTQTPRYLIKTRGQQVTLSCSPISGHRSVSWYQQTPGQGLQFLFEYFSETQRNKGNFPGRFSGRQFSNSRSEMNVSTLELGDSALYLCASSFGTSGYNEQFFGPGTRLTVL.

This clone has only one observation. The chain links TRBV15 to TRBJ2-2; no clear D. The CDR3 spans 12 residues. Looked up from germline, CDR1 is LNHNV and CDR2 is YYDKDF (reference sequence). V lost 0 bases to trimming and J lost 7 bases, with 3 bases between them. The CDR3 sequence is CATSRDGGELFF. In nucleotides, the CDR3 is TGTGCCACCAGCAGAGACGGCGGGGAGCTGTTTTTT.

This clone is a singleton in its sample. This chain links TRBV6-2 or TRBV6-3 with TRBJ1-5, with D possibly being TRBD1 (6 bases). The CDR3 contains 13 residues. V lost 2 bases and J 9 bases, leaving 11 bases between the germline ends. Germline V gives CDR1 MNHEY, CDR2 SVGEGT. CDR3 coding DNA: TGTGCCAGCAGTTACCCCGAGGGGGGGCCCCAGCATTTT. Its protein is CASSYPEGGPQHF.

V and J are TRBV9 and TRBJ2-2, with 9 bases fitting TRBD1. The CDR3 is made up of 15 amino acids. Germline V gives CDR1 SGDLS, CDR2 YYNGEE. After removal of 4 bases from V and 3 bases from J, the junction contained 4 bases not matched to a gene. The CDR3 loop reads CASSPRTGDTGELFF. The CDR3 DNA is TGTGCCAGCAGCCCACGGACAGGGGACACCGGGGAGCTGTTTTTT.

V is TRBV6-5 and J is TRBJ1-5; D is possibly TRBD1 (5 bases). This CDR3 has 14 residues. V was shortened by 2 bases and J by 4 bases, with 9 bases between the two germline ends. Germline V gives CDR1 MNHEY, CDR2 SVGAGI. This CDR3 reads CASSYQDSNQPQHF. In nucleotides, the CDR3 is TGTGCCAGCAGTTACCAAGACAGTAATCAGCCCCAGCATTTT.